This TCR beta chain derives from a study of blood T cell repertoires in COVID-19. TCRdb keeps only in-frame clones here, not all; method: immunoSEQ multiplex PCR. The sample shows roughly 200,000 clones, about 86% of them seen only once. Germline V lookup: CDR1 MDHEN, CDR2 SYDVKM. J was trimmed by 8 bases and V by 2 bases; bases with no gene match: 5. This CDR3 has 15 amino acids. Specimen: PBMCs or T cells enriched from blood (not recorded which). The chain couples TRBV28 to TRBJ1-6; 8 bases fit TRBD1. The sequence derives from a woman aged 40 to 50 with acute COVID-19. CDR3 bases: TGTGCCAGCAGTTTAAGCAGGGGGCCTTATTCACCCCTCCACTTT. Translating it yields CASSLSRGPYSPLHF.